This TCR beta chain was found in a study of cytomegalovirus exposure and HLA in healthy donors. Overall study results and limits: It was reported that TCR beta sequences correctly inferred the HLA-A and HLA-B alleles for most subjects. The study labeled approximately 150 TCR beta chains cytomegalovirus-associated. In a later analysis, DRB1 alleles had the most associated TCRs; HLA-C alleles the fewest.

Germline values: CDR1 LNHDA, CDR2 SQIVND (reference sequence). The CDR3 runs 15 residues. The V and J ends lost 4 bases and 3 bases, in that order; junction bases with no gene match: 7. Of note for this clone: The antigen remains undetermined.

Use of 60 Vbeta and 13 Jbeta primers characterized the PCR. The assay was immunoSEQ multiplex PCR, and TCRdb's table has in-frame clones only and misses some. The table lists about 210,000 clones, 70% to 80% of them singletons. At collection, donors were nominally healthy, but unrecorded immune exposures were probable. The V and J genes are TRBV19 and TRBJ2-7; 9 nucleotides align to TRBD1. The sequence derives from a woman in her twenties or thirties in good health and CMV-seropositive. The sample taken for sequencing was PBMCs. CDR3 nucleotide sequence: TGTGCCAGTAGTAGAACCGGGACAGGGAGCTACGAGCAGTACTTC. It codes for CASSRTGTGSYEQYF.